The clone carrying this TCR beta chain was found once. Repertoires were generated with immunoSEQ multiplex PCR, while TCRdb's copy carries only in-frame clones and drops some. The top ten clones hold 0.64% of a sample with 55,000 or so clones, about 90% of them seen once. The CDR3 loop spans 18 amino acids. V dropped 3 bases and J dropped 0; count of bases not matched to a gene: 7. Germline V gene sequence: CDR1 SGDLS, CDR2 YYNGEE. The data were taken from a study of T cell changes during pregnancy in multiple sclerosis. Source: CD4+ T cells from peripheral blood mononuclear cells, taken after pregnancy. The TCR comes from a female donor with multiple sclerosis, enrolled in a pregnancy study. V gene TRBV9 combines with J gene TRBJ2-3; 13 bases agree with TRBD2. The CDR3 DNA sequence: TGTGCCAGCAGCGCTCGGACTAGCGGGGGCGCTAGCACAGATACGCAGTATTTT. As protein: CASSARTSGGASTDTQYF.